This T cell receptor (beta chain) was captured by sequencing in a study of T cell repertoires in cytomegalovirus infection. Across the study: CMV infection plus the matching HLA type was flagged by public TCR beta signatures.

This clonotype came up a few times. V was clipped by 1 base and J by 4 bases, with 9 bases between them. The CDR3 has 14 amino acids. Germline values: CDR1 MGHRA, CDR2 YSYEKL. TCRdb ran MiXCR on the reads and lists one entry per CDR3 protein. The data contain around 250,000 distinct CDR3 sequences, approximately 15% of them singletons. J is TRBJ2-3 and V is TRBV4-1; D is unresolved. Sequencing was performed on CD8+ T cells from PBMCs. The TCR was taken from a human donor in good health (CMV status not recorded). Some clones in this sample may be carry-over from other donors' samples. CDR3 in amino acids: CASSQGGRADTQYF. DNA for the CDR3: TGCGCCAGCAGCCAAGGTGGTCGCGCAGATACGCAGTATTTT.